Listed below are T cell receptor beta chains from one sample, sequenced in a study of somatic mutations in cytotoxic T cells in rheumatoid arthritis. Sequencing used immunoSEQ multiplex PCR; TCRdb keeps in-frame clones, though not all of them. The table records fewer than 6,000 clones, around 83% of them present only once. The material sequenced was CD8+ T cells sorted from blood. These TCRs come from an adult with rheumatoid arthritis. Each CDR3 is given with its conserved first and last residue. Fields, in order: CDR3 DNA, CDR3 protein, J gene, D gene, clone size, V gene. A D gene is named only where the DNA matches it firmly. Rows may omit the clone size; those that give it use once, few, many or a size class.

CDR3nt: TGTGCCAGCAACCTTCGGGACAGGGTCTACAATGAGCAGTTCTTC
CDR3aa: CASNLRDRVYNEQFF
j_gene: TRBJ2-1
d_gene: TRBD1
abundance: -
v_gene: TRBV5-6

CDR3nt: TGTGCCAGCAGCTTCCTTAGCGGGAGTGCACGGGAGCAGTTCTTC
CDR3aa: CASSFLSGSAREQFF
j_gene: TRBJ2-1
d_gene: TRBD2
abundance: -
v_gene: TRBV7-6

CDR3nt: TGTGCCAGCGGGCCGGGTAGTGGCTACACCTTC
CDR3aa: CASGPGSGYTF
j_gene: TRBJ1-2
d_gene: -
abundance: few
v_gene: TRBV6-5

CDR3nt: TGTGCCAGCAGGGTTTGGACAGGGACTGAAGCTTTCTTT
CDR3aa: CASRVWTGTEAFF
j_gene: TRBJ1-1
d_gene: TRBD1
abundance: -
v_gene: TRBV6-1

CDR3nt: TGTGCCAGCAGTTCAAGCACCGGGGAGCTGTTTTTT
CDR3aa: CASSSSTGELFF
j_gene: TRBJ2-2
d_gene: -
abundance: -
v_gene: TRBV27

CDR3nt: TGTGCCAGCAGTGACGACACCTGGGACAGGGAGAACTATGGCTACACCTTC
CDR3aa: CASSDDTWDRENYGYTF
j_gene: TRBJ1-2
d_gene: TRBD1
abundance: -
v_gene: TRBV25-1

CDR3nt: TGTGCCAGTAGTATGATAAACTCTGGGGCCAACGTCCTGACTTTC
CDR3aa: CASSMINSGANVLTF
j_gene: TRBJ2-6
d_gene: -
abundance: -
v_gene: TRBV19

CDR3nt: TGTGCCAGTTGTTCGGGACAAGAGACCCAGTACTTC
CDR3aa: CASCSGQETQYF
j_gene: TRBJ2-5
d_gene: -
abundance: -
v_gene: TRBV7-9

CDR3nt: TGTGCCAGTAGTATCTGGGGGGCGGATACGCAGTATTTT
CDR3aa: CASSIWGADTQYF
j_gene: TRBJ2-3
d_gene: -
abundance: -
v_gene: TRBV19

CDR3nt: TGCGCCAGCAGCCAAGAATTGTCCAGGCCCTTATATGAAAAACTGTTTTTT
CDR3aa: CASSQELSRPLYEKLFF
j_gene: TRBJ1-4
d_gene: -
abundance: once
v_gene: TRBV4-1

CDR3nt: TGTGCCAGCAAAGCGGGGTCAATGAACACTGAAGCTTTCTTT
CDR3aa: CASKAGSMNTEAFF
j_gene: TRBJ1-1
d_gene: -
abundance: -
v_gene: TRBV19

CDR3nt: TGTGCCAGCAGCTTGTATGGCGGGAGGGCGGAGACCCAGTACTTC
CDR3aa: CASSLYGGRAETQYF
j_gene: TRBJ2-5
d_gene: TRBD2
abundance: -
v_gene: TRBV7-3

CDR3nt: TGTGCCAGCAGTGAATATGACCTCGGGGGCGAGCAGTACTTC
CDR3aa: CASSEYDLGGEQYF
j_gene: TRBJ2-7
d_gene: -
abundance: -
v_gene: TRBV6-1

CDR3nt: TGTGCCAGCAGTTCACTAGCGGGGGGCCCGAATGAGCAGTTCTTC
CDR3aa: CASSSLAGGPNEQFF
j_gene: TRBJ2-1
d_gene: TRBD2
abundance: once
v_gene: TRBV27

CDR3nt: TGTGCCAGCATGCTGGACGGCCTTGCAACTAATGAAAAACTGTTTTTT
CDR3aa: CASMLDGLATNEKLFF
j_gene: TRBJ1-4
d_gene: -
abundance: -
v_gene: TRBV27

CDR3nt: TGTGCCACCAGGACAGGGGATTTGAACACTGAAGCTTTCTTT
CDR3aa: CATRTGDLNTEAFF
j_gene: TRBJ1-1
d_gene: TRBD1
abundance: once
v_gene: TRBV5-4

CDR3nt: TGTGCCAGCGGGGCGGGGAGGGGCGAGCAGTACTTC
CDR3aa: CASGAGRGEQYF
j_gene: TRBJ2-7
d_gene: TRBD2
abundance: -
v_gene: TRBV27

CDR3nt: TGTGCCAGCAGTGCGTCGCCTAGGGCACCCCTCCACTTT
CDR3aa: CASSASPRAPLHF
j_gene: TRBJ1-6
d_gene: -
abundance: -
v_gene: TRBV25-1

CDR3nt: TGCGCCAGCAGCCAAGCGTCCGGGACAGGGGGCAATGAGCAGTTCTTC
CDR3aa: CASSQASGTGGNEQFF
j_gene: TRBJ2-1
d_gene: TRBD1
abundance: few
v_gene: TRBV4-3

CDR3nt: TGCAGTGCTAAACTAGTGGCGACCCAGTACTTC
CDR3aa: CSAKLVATQYF
j_gene: TRBJ2-5
d_gene: -
abundance: -
v_gene: TRBV20-1

CDR3nt: TGTGCCAGCAGCGTAGATGGAGGGGCGCGGAACACAGATACGCAGTATTTT
CDR3aa: CASSVDGGARNTDTQYF
j_gene: TRBJ2-3
d_gene: -
abundance: once
v_gene: TRBV9

CDR3nt: TGCGCCAGCCGACAGAACAATGAGCAGTTCTTC
CDR3aa: CASRQNNEQFF
j_gene: TRBJ2-1
d_gene: -
abundance: -
v_gene: TRBV4-1

CDR3nt: TGCGCCAGCAGCCAATATCAGGGGCGGGAGGGCCTCAATGAGCAGTTCTTC
CDR3aa: CASSQYQGREGLNEQFF
j_gene: TRBJ2-1
d_gene: TRBD2
abundance: -
v_gene: TRBV4-1

CDR3nt: TGCGCCAGCAGCCAAGGTCGGCTAGTTTACAATGAGCAGTTCTTC
CDR3aa: CASSQGRLVYNEQFF
j_gene: TRBJ2-1
d_gene: -
abundance: -
v_gene: TRBV4-1

CDR3nt: TGTGCCAGCAGTCTCAGCAGGGTATGGGGGGCCAACGTCCTGACTTTC
CDR3aa: CASSLSRVWGANVLTF
j_gene: TRBJ2-6
d_gene: -
abundance: -
v_gene: TRBV27

CDR3nt: TGTGCCAGCAGCTTAGCCCCAGGTCGGCCCCAGCATTTT
CDR3aa: CASSLAPGRPQHF
j_gene: TRBJ1-5
d_gene: -
abundance: -
v_gene: TRBV7-9

CDR3nt: TGTGCCAGCAGTTTCTCCCCTCGGGGGGAGCTGTTTTTT
CDR3aa: CASSFSPRGELFF
j_gene: TRBJ2-2
d_gene: -
abundance: -
v_gene: TRBV27

CDR3nt: TGTGCCGGCAGTGACGGGACTAGCGGCACAGATACGCAGTATTTT
CDR3aa: CAGSDGTSGTDTQYF
j_gene: TRBJ2-3
d_gene: TRBD2
abundance: -
v_gene: TRBV6-4

CDR3nt: TGTGCCATCAGGGGGGGCGGGCGGAGCACAGATACGCAGTATTTT
CDR3aa: CAIRGGGRSTDTQYF
j_gene: TRBJ2-3
d_gene: -
abundance: -
v_gene: TRBV10-3

CDR3nt: TGTGCCAGCAGCCCACAGCCCGGAAACTATGGCTACACCTTC
CDR3aa: CASSPQPGNYGYTF
j_gene: TRBJ1-2
d_gene: -
abundance: -
v_gene: TRBV9

CDR3nt: TGTGCCAGCAGAGGATCCACTACCCCCCAGTTCTTC
CDR3aa: CASRGSTTPQFF
j_gene: TRBJ2-1
d_gene: -
abundance: -
v_gene: TRBV6-5

CDR3nt: TGTGCCACCAGCAGAGATGGGCCAGACACTGAAGCTTTCTTT
CDR3aa: CATSRDGPDTEAFF
j_gene: TRBJ1-1
d_gene: -
abundance: -
v_gene: TRBV15

CDR3nt: TGTGCCAGCAGCCCTCTTGGACTAACCTACGAGCAGTACTTC
CDR3aa: CASSPLGLTYEQYF
j_gene: TRBJ2-7
d_gene: -
abundance: few
v_gene: TRBV11-2

CDR3nt: TGTGCCGCGGGCAAGACAAGCGAGCAGTACTTC
CDR3aa: CAAGKTSEQYF
j_gene: TRBJ2-7
d_gene: -
abundance: -
v_gene: TRBV27

CDR3nt: TGTGCCAGCAGCAAGCAGGGGGTAAACACCGGGGAGCTGTTTTTT
CDR3aa: CASSKQGVNTGELFF
j_gene: TRBJ2-2
d_gene: TRBD1
abundance: -
v_gene: TRBV9

CDR3nt: TGTGCCAGCAGTCCCCGGACTAGCGGGGGGGAGACCCAGTACTTC
CDR3aa: CASSPRTSGGETQYF
j_gene: TRBJ2-5
d_gene: TRBD2
abundance: -
v_gene: TRBV27

CDR3nt: TGTGCCAGCAGATCCGGGACAACGAACACCGGGGAGCTGTTTTTT
CDR3aa: CASRSGTTNTGELFF
j_gene: TRBJ2-2
d_gene: -
abundance: -
v_gene: TRBV28